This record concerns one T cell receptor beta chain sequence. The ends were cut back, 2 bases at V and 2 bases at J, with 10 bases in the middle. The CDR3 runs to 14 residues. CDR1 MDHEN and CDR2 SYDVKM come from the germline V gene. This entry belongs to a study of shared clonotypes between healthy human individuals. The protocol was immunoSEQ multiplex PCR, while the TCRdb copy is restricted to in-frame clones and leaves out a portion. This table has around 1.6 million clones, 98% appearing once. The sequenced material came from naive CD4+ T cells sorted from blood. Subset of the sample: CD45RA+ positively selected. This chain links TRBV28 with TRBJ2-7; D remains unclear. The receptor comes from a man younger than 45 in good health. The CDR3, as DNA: TGTGCCAGCAGTTTAATTCACGGACCCTACGAGCAGTACTTC. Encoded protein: CASSLIHGPYEQYF.